The present entry profiles one TCR beta chain with its context. Its binding antigen is unknown. Base qualities are not at hand, and no much larger clone is one base apart. This sample was taken from a study of cytotoxic CD8 clonotypes in ibrutinib-treated CLL (dated by TCRdb to the early 2020s). Regarding the research as a whole: The cohort was composed of about 10 relapsed/refractory and 15 treatment-naive patients; IGHV unmutated status was identified in approximately 18 patients. Partial responses were observed in roughly 25 patients and complete responses in 2; after a median follow-up of 68 months, remission was maintained in 15 or so patients and progression was observed in approximately 12. Cryopreserved peripheral blood mononuclear cells were obtained prior to treatment, at the time of response, and at either disease progression or sustained remission. Longitudinal samples were obtainable from 26 of the 86 participants in the trial. Samples averaged about 260,000 productive templates and tens of thousands of productive rearrangements. Response samples were taken after a median of 12 months on treatment, ranging from roughly 6 to 36 months. The paper as a whole reports these results and caveats: Sampling times were not matched between sustained-remission and progressing patients, and lymph node repertoires were not studied. Public clonotypes were rare and either shrank or stayed stable during treatment, and the rise in clonality at ibrutinib response reflected expansion of private clonotypes. Baseline clonality exceeded that of age-matched healthy donors and correlated strongly with circulating CD8+ T-cell counts. An increase in clonality was observed at ibrutinib response, with clonality remaining stable during sustained remission and falling back toward baseline at progression.

For TCR beta library preparation, roughly 2 micrograms of genomic DNA were extracted from the cryopreserved PBMCs. Longitudinal blood samples from CLL patients on ibrutinib monotherapy underwent high-throughput TCR beta sequencing. The patients were enrolled in a single-center, open-label phase 2 trial of ibrutinib monotherapy. Each clonotype received, on average, around 9.6x coverage in deep resolution sequencing performed on a MiSeq, where the target depth lay between 1 in 1 million and 1 in 200,000 T cells. The immunoSEQ hsTCRB Kit was used to generate the TCR beta libraries. The study's own analysis went as follows. Data were analyzed with ImmunoSEQ Data Assistant and ImmunoSEQ Analyzer, with V, D and J genes assigned per IMGT definitions. Clonality, with values ranging from 0 to 1, was calculated as one minus the normalized Shannon entropy of productive rearrangement frequencies. Only overrepresented clonotypes making up at least 0.05% of each patient's repertoire were included in the public clonotype analysis. Repertoires from approximately 12 age-matched healthy donors in immuneACCESS were used as clonality controls. The source is immuneACCESS, and TCRdb retained only in-frame sequences with V and J called. Part of the clones is not carried over; for the studies checked, unresolved V genes explain less than half of this, and the remainder is unexplained. That table supplies the V and J calls and clone size; D and trimming were determined from the DNA. The sample has some 22,000 clones on record, approximately 81% of them singletons. Of the sample, roughly 9.5% is held by the ten largest clones.

Trimming takes 1 base from V and 4 bases from J, and the germline ends sit 11 bases apart. There are 15 amino acids in the CDR3, from cysteine to phenylalanine inclusive. Only the CDR3 DNA stays, 45 bases, in frame from base 1. CDR1 and CDR2 are read off the germline V gene as SGHVS and FNYEAQ. This material consisted of PBMCs, taken before ibrutinib treatment. The rearranged chain carries TRBV7-6 and TRBJ1-3; TRBD1 is a possible D gene, resting on 5 matching bases. This receptor was obtained from a human donor with chronic lymphocytic leukemia. The nucleotide sequence reads TGTGCCAGCAGCTTAGAAGGGACCGGCGGAAACACCATATATTTT. This sequence encodes CASSLEGTGGNTIYF.